The next 26 T cell receptor beta chains were all read from a single sample in a study of radiotherapy plus CTLA-4 blockade in lung cancer. This table comes from immunoSEQ multiplex PCR, and its TCRdb copy is limited to in-frame clones, with some not included. Here the sample spans 30,000 to 40,000 clones, around 75% being singletons. The source was peripheral blood, collected from a patient treated with radiotherapy plus ipilimumab. The receptors stem from a human donor with non-small cell lung cancer that progressed on radiotherapy plus ipilimumab.

This chain uses TRBV4-2 with TRBJ1-5, with D uncertain. V lost 1 base to trimming and J lost 3 bases, with 10 bases between them. The CDR3 extends over 15 amino acids. Germline CDR1 LGHNA, CDR2 YNFKEQ. The chain's CDR3 is CASSQVKGTNQPQHF. In DNA, the CDR3 is TGTGCCAGCAGCCAAGTAAAGGGTACCAATCAGCCCCAGCATTTT.

The CDR3 reads CASSHVQGLAGGYEQYF. The CDR3 DNA reads as TGCGCCAGCAGCCATGTACAGGGTCTAGCGGGAGGGTACGAGCAGTACTTC. The chain recombines TRBV4-1 with TRBJ2-7, with 12 bases aligning to TRBD2. With 3 bases clipped from V and 4 bases from J, the junction kept 10 bases outside the gene matches. The germline V gene has CDR1 MGHRA and CDR2 YSYEKL. The CDR3 covers 17 residues.

The chain is built from TRBV5-6 and TRBJ2-1; no clear D gene. The CDR3 runs to 13 residues. The V and J ends lost 0 bases and 5 bases respectively, with 6 bases between them. CDR1 is SGHDT, CDR2 YYEEEE, per germline. Written as DNA, the CDR3 is TGTGCCAGCAGCTTGGTCGATAACAATGAGCAGTTCTTC. Its translation: CASSLVDNNEQFF.

The chain joins TRBV7-3 to TRBJ2-7; 9 bases map to TRBD2. Germline CDR1 and CDR2: SGHTA and FQGTGA. V was pared by 5 bases and J by 4 bases, with 6 bases of the junction left unmatched. There are 14 residues in the CDR3. Here the CDR3 reads CASSTAGGPYEQYF. DNA for the CDR3: TGTGCCAGCAGCACCGCGGGAGGGCCTTACGAGCAGTACTTC.

This clone has a single count. The rearrangement joins TRBV5-8 to TRBJ1-5; TRBD1 is a possible D gene (5 bases). This CDR3 has 13 residues. CDR1 is SGHTS and CDR2 is YDEGEE in the germline V gene. V lost 6 bases to trimming and J lost 1 base, with 8 bases between them. The CDR3 loop is CASKRDSNQPQHF. Here the CDR3 DNA reads TGTGCCAGCAAAAGGGACAGCAATCAGCCCCAGCATTTT.

This chain joins TRBV14 and TRBJ2-2; 8 bases map to TRBD1. The germline CDR1 and CDR2 sequences are SGHDN and FVKESK. Trimming took 4 bases from V and 1 from J; bases not matched to a gene: 5. This CDR3 has 16 amino acids. As DNA, the CDR3 is TGTGCCAGCAGCCCCGTGGGACAGGTGAACACCGGGGAGCTGTTTTTT. This translates into CASSPVGQVNTGELFF.

This clone was found a few times. The chain carries TRBV7-6 and TRBJ2-7; D tentatively reads TRBD1 or TRBD2 (7 bases each). This CDR3 has 18 amino acids. V gave up 1 base and J gave up 2 bases, with 21 bases separating them. Per germline, CDR1 SGHVS and CDR2 FNYEAQ. CDR3 nucleotides: TGTGCCAGCAGCTTAGAAGGATTCGCCAGGGGGGGGGCCTACGAGCAGTACTTC. Protein sequence: CASSLEGFARGGAYEQYF.

A few counts support this clone. V is TRBV15 and J is TRBJ1-3; TRBD1 matches at 10 bases. The CDR3 totals 15 residues. Germline CDR1 is LNHNV and CDR2 is YYDKDF (reference sequence). With 3 bases clipped from V and 7 bases from J, the junction kept 6 bases outside the gene matches. The CDR3 loop reads CATSRTGGEGNTIYF. For the CDR3, the DNA is TGTGCCACCAGCAGGACAGGGGGCGAGGGGAACACCATATATTTT.

The chain joins TRBV11-2 to TRBJ2-1; D is perhaps TRBD2 (5 bases). The V end lost 4 bases, the J end lost 7 bases, and 14 bases lay between the germline ends. CDR1 is SGHAT and CDR2 is FQNNGV in the germline V gene. This CDR3 spans 14 amino acids. The CDR3 DNA reads TGTGCCAGCAGCTACAACGGTCTAGCAAATGAGCAGTTCTTC. Its translation is CASSYNGLANEQFF.

This clone was found a few times. The V gene is TRBV7-8, the J gene TRBJ1-1; 9 nucleotides line up with TRBD1. The CDR3 consists of 16 residues. Germline CDR1 and CDR2: SGHVS and FQNEAQ. V lost 2 bases, J lost 4 bases, and 8 bases stayed unmatched. The CDR3 sequence is CASSLSRTGAGTEAFF. CDR3 coding DNA: TGTGCCAGCAGCTTATCCCGGACAGGGGCCGGCACTGAAGCTTTCTTT. The full variable domain, its missing parts supplied by reference TRBV7-8 and TRBJ1-1, is GAGVSQSPRYKVAKRGQDVALRCDPISGHVSLFWYQQALGQGPEFLTYFQNEAQLDKSGLPSDRFFAERPEGSVSTLKIQRTQQEDSAVYLCASSLSRTGAGTEAFFGQGTRLTVV.

The chain uses TRBV5-1 and TRBJ2-1, with a tentative D call TRBD1 (5 bases). Trimming cost V 0 bases and J 2 bases, with 9 bases left between them. This CDR3 is built from 15 residues. In germline, CDR1 is SGHRS, CDR2 YFSETQ. Here the CDR3 reads CASSLVPGTYNEQFF. The DNA of the CDR3 is TGCGCCAGCAGCTTGGTCCCAGGGACCTACAATGAGCAGTTCTTC. Using reference TRBV5-1 and TRBJ2-1 for the parts outside the CDR3, the full variable domain is KAGVTQTPRYLIKTRGQQVTLSCSPISGHRSVSWYQQTPGQGLQFLFEYFSETQRNKGNFPGRFSGRQFSNSRSEMNVSTLELGDSALYLCASSLVPGTYNEQFFGPGTRLTVL.

This chain joins TRBV6-1 and TRBJ1-1; D ambiguous. Trimming removed 8 bases at V and 2 bases at J, with 6 bases between. The CDR3 covers 11 residues. Germline V gives CDR1 MNHNS, CDR2 SASEGT. CDR3 coding DNA: TGTGCCAGCGATGGAAACACTGAAGCTTTCTTT. Translation gives CASDGNTEAFF.

This rearrangement joins TRBV5-1 to TRBJ1-5; unclear D gene. Trimming left V 0 bases short and J 7 bases short, with 14 bases between. From germline, CDR1 is SGHRS and CDR2 YFSETQ. This CDR3 comprises 15 residues. The chain's CDR3 is CASSLDSTGEQPQHF. The CDR3, as DNA: TGCGCCAGCAGCTTGGACTCGACGGGTGAACAGCCCCAGCATTTT.

V gene TRBV11-2 combines with J gene TRBJ1-4, with D tentatively TRBD1 (6 bases). V lost 0 bases to trimming and J lost 5 bases, with 7 bases between them. The germline V gene has CDR1 SGHAT and CDR2 FQNNGV. This CDR3 has 14 residues. In DNA, the CDR3 is TGTGCCAGCAGCTTAGAGGGGGCGAATGAAAAACTGTTTTTT. As protein: CASSLEGANEKLFF.

The gene calls are TRBV18 and TRBJ2-7, with D perhaps matching TRBD2 (6 bases). The germline V gene encodes CDR1 KGHSH and CDR2 LQKENI. V dropped 5 bases and J dropped 2 bases, with 13 bases sitting between them. The CDR3 has 14 amino acids. The CDR3 region is CASSIGGGAYEQYF. For the CDR3, the DNA is TGTGCCAGCTCAATAGGTGGCGGGGCCTACGAGCAGTACTTC.

This chain links TRBV28 with TRBJ2-4, with 11 bases aligning to TRBD2. This CDR3 region has 16 residues. Losses at the gene ends were 4 bases for V and 6 bases for J; bases not matched to a gene: 8. Germline V gene sequence: CDR1 MDHEN, CDR2 SYDVKM. DNA for the CDR3: TGTGCCAGCAGTTCAACTAGCGGGAGAGGGATAAACATTCAGTACTTC. Amino acids: CASSSTSGRGINIQYF.

This clone was counted a few times. V is TRBV2 and J is TRBJ2-1; weak D call: TRBD2 (5 bases). The CDR3 consists of 15 residues. Looked up from germline, CDR1 is SNHLY and CDR2 is FYNNEI. Trimming pared 5 bases from V and 4 bases from J, leaving 15 bases between. CDR3 sequence reads: CASSPEREGYNEQFF. The CDR3 DNA follows: TGTGCCAGCAGTCCCGAGCGAGAGGGTTACAATGAGCAGTTCTTC.

This rearrangement joins TRBV6-1 to TRBJ2-6, with D perhaps matching TRBD2 (7 bases). Trimming shortened V by 4 bases and J by 0 bases, and 10 bases separated the two germline ends. The CDR3 consists of 16 residues. Germline CDR1 and CDR2: MNHNS and SASEGT. In DNA form, the CDR3 reads TGTGCCAGCAGTGTGGGAGGGGGCTCTGGGGCCAACGTCCTGACTTTC. This sequence encodes CASSVGGGSGANVLTF.

The gene calls are TRBV5-1 and TRBJ1-1; D not certain. Germline CDR1 and CDR2: SGHRS and YFSETQ. V was clipped by 2 bases and J by 3 bases, with 14 bases between them. The CDR3 consists of 15 residues. The CDR3 protein is CASSFMDPQDTEAFF. CDR3 DNA: TGCGCCAGCAGCTTTATGGACCCACAAGACACTGAAGCTTTCTTT.

This clone appeared a few times. The CDR3 nucleotides read TGTGCCAGCCGAAAGGAATCCAGCGCAGATACGCAGTATTTT. This sequence encodes CASRKESSADTQYF. The chain carries TRBV28 and TRBJ2-3; D is undetermined. Germline lookup yields CDR1 MDHEN and CDR2 SYDVKM. The CDR3 loop spans 14 amino acids. Trimming stripped 8 bases from V and 4 bases from J, with 16 bases between.

The chain has TRBV15 and TRBJ1-5; D gene ambiguous. The CDR3 sequence is 14 residues long. V was clipped by 1 base and J by 7 bases, with 11 bases between them. Germline CDR1 LNHNV, CDR2 YYDKDF (reference sequence). The CDR3 coding sequence is TGTGCCACCAGCAGAGGCCGGGTACGGCAGCCCCAGCATTTT. Its translation: CATSRGRVRQPQHF.

The rearrangement joins TRBV5-4 to TRBJ2-1; D gene ambiguous. This CDR3 contains 12 residues. Trimming left V 2 bases short and J 7 bases short, with 7 bases between. Germline assignment: CDR1 SGHNT and CDR2 YYREEE (reference sequence). Here the CDR3 reads CASSFVGNEQFF. In DNA, the CDR3 is TGTGCCAGCAGCTTCGTAGGAAATGAGCAGTTCTTC.

The chain couples TRBV7-3 to TRBJ2-5; the match to TRBD2 covers 8 bases. Per germline, CDR1 SGHTA and CDR2 FQGTGA. Trimming at V came to 3 bases and at J to 5 bases, leaving 8 bases not matched to a gene. CDR3 length: 15 residues. For the CDR3, the DNA is TGTGCCAGCAGCTTCCTTGGGCTAGCGGGTGAGACCCAGTACTTC. Amino acid sequence: CASSFLGLAGETQYF.

Only a few counts were recorded for this clone. The chain links TRBV6-1 to TRBJ2-3; D gene ambiguous. Germline V gene lookup returns CDR1 MNHNS and CDR2 SASEGT. This CDR3 is 12 amino acids long. V was clipped by 3 bases and J by 0 bases, with 1 base between them. Here the CDR3 reads CASSDSTDTQYF. CDR3 DNA: TGTGCCAGCAGTGATAGCACAGATACGCAGTATTTT.

The chain employs TRBV2 and TRBJ2-7; D is possibly TRBD1 (6 bases). The ends were cut back, 1 base at V and 0 bases at J, with 10 bases in the middle. The CDR3 is 15 amino acids. CDR1 is SNHLY, CDR2 FYNNEI, per germline. CDR3 amino acids: CASSEDRGGSYEQYF. The CDR3 DNA sequence: TGTGCCAGCAGTGAAGACCGAGGGGGCTCCTACGAGCAGTACTTC.

This clone was found a few times. The rearrangement links TRBV29-1 to TRBJ2-7, with a possible D match to TRBD1 (5 bases). The CDR3 is 12 amino acids. Germline CDR1 SQVTM, CDR2 ANQGSEA. V dropped 5 bases and J dropped 3 bases, with 11 bases sitting between them. The CDR3 is CSVNQGIYEQYF. The CDR3, as DNA: TGCAGCGTTAATCAGGGCATCTACGAGCAGTACTTC.